Below are 13 T cell receptor beta chains sequenced from a single sample in a study of T cell changes during pregnancy in multiple sclerosis. Profiling relied on immunoSEQ multiplex PCR, and the TCRdb table lists in-frame clones only, not all of them. The sample has approximately 69,000 clones, 90% to 95% seen once; the top ten hold almost 0.3%. Here the sequenced sample was CD4+ T cells from peripheral blood mononuclear cells, taken in the third trimester of pregnancy. The receptors were gathered from a female donor in good health, enrolled as a control in a pregnancy study.

The chain is built from TRBV6-6 and TRBJ1-5, with TRBD1 matching 7 bases. There are 14 residues in the CDR3. The germline V gene encodes CDR1 MNHNY and CDR2 SVGAGI (reference sequence). Germline trimming cut 6 bases from V and 6 bases from J; bases unmatched to any gene: 8. The CDR3 nucleotides read TGTGCCAGCAGGATGACAGGGAATGGTCAGCCCCAGCATTTT. Translating it yields CASRMTGNGQPQHF.

This rearrangement joins TRBV27 to TRBJ2-5; D unclear. Per germline, CDR1 MNHEY and CDR2 SMNVEV (reference sequence). The CDR3 is 13 residues long. V lost 3 bases and J 0 bases, leaving 5 bases between the germline ends. The CDR3 nucleotides read TGTGCCAGCAGTTTCTTGTACCAAGAGACCCAGTACTTC. It translates to CASSFLYQETQYF.

Here the CDR3 DNA reads TGTGCCAGCACCACATGGGGGGGGAAGCACGAGCAGTACTTC. As protein: CASTTWGGKHEQYF. This chain uses TRBV2 with TRBJ2-7, with 7 positions matching TRBD2. J was trimmed by 5 bases and V by 7 bases; bases with no gene match: 11. Germline assignment: CDR1 SNHLY and CDR2 FYNNEI. The CDR3 length is 14 residues.

The sample holds a few counts of this clone. One junction end does not reproduce the germline sequence, and a read error may be involved. The V call is TRBV5-6, the J call TRBJ1-1; D uncertain. The CDR3 is made up of 11 amino acids. CDR1 is SGHDT and CDR2 is YYEEEE in the germline V gene. The CDR3 DNA follows: TGTGCCAGCAGCTTGAACAGTGAAGCTTTCTTT. It encodes CASSLNSEAFF.

The chain couples TRBV7-9 to TRBJ1-6; D unresolved. Trimming took 1 base from V and 4 from J, leaving 5 bases between them. The germline V gene encodes CDR1 SEHNR and CDR2 FQNEAQ (reference sequence). The CDR3 contains 14 residues. The CDR3 spells CASSLDSYNSPLHF. DNA of the CDR3: TGTGCCAGCAGCTTAGACAGTTATAATTCACCCCTCCACTTT.

This chain uses TRBV6-5 with TRBJ2-7; a weak D match, TRBD2 (5 bases). Trimming stripped 5 bases from V and 9 bases from J, with 11 bases between. Germline V gene lookup returns CDR1 MNHEY and CDR2 SVGAGI. This CDR3 spans 11 amino acids. In DNA form, the CDR3 reads TGTGCCAGCAGTCACGGGATGGGGCAGTACTTC. Amino acid sequence: CASSHGMGQYF.

The genes are TRBV4-1 and TRBJ1-5, with 8 bases identical to TRBD1. The CDR3 is made up of 17 amino acids. The trim removed 0 bases at V and 6 bases at J, leaving 10 bases unmatched. Germline assignment: CDR1 MGHRA and CDR2 YSYEKL. The CDR3 loop is CASSQDQDLQGVQPQHF. For the CDR3, the DNA is TGCGCCAGCAGCCAAGACCAGGATCTACAGGGGGTTCAGCCCCAGCATTTT.

This rearrangement joins TRBV4-3 to TRBJ2-5; 8 bases align to TRBD1. Per germline, CDR1 LGHNA and CDR2 YSLEER. V gave up 2 bases and J gave up 5 bases; unmatched junction bases: 10. The CDR3 contains 16 residues. The CDR3 sequence: CASSQLAGGQGETQYF. In DNA form, the CDR3 reads TGCGCCAGCAGCCAATTGGCAGGGGGCCAGGGGGAGACCCAGTACTTC.

V and J are TRBV6-5 and TRBJ1-1; 7 bases line up with TRBD1. Germline trimming cut 6 bases from V and 0 bases from J; bases unmatched to any gene: 7. From germline, CDR1 is MNHEY and CDR2 SVGAGI. The CDR3 is made up of 15 amino acids. The CDR3 is CASRTWTGLNTEAFF. CDR3 DNA: TGTGCCAGCAGGACATGGACAGGCCTGAACACTGAAGCTTTCTTT.

CDR3 protein: CASTFGEAPLQETQYF. The DNA for the CDR3 is TGTGCCAGCACCTTTGGGGAGGCCCCTTTACAAGAGACCCAGTACTTC. The rearrangement uses TRBV11-3 and TRBJ2-5, with D possibly being TRBD2 (6 bases). Germline V gives CDR1 SGHNT, CDR2 YENEEA. This CDR3 has 16 amino acids. Trimming pared 7 bases from V and 2 bases from J, leaving 20 bases between.

There are a few counts of this clone. CDR3 residues: CASSLPDTGRRNYGYTF. The CDR3 nucleotides are TGTGCCAGTAGTCTCCCCGACACAGGAAGACGAAACTATGGCTACACCTTC. V usage is TRBV19 and J usage is TRBJ1-2; maybe TRBD1 (5 bases). Trimming pared 5 bases from V and 2 bases from J, leaving 21 bases between. Germline lookup yields CDR1 LNHDA and CDR2 SQIVND (reference sequence). CDR3 size: 17 residues.

This chain connects TRBV5-1 to TRBJ1-4; TRBD1 might be the D (6 bases). The germline V gene encodes CDR1 SGHRS and CDR2 YFSETQ. Trimming cost V 0 bases and J 5 bases, with 14 bases left between them. The CDR3 spans 16 residues. CDR3: CASSLAPGVANEKLFF. The DNA for the CDR3 is TGCGCCAGCAGCTTGGCTCCAGGGGTGGCCAATGAAAAACTGTTTTTT.

V usage is TRBV6-4 and J usage is TRBJ2-2; 9 bases are shared with TRBD1. Germline CDR1 and CDR2: MRHNA and SNTAGT. With V trimmed by 8 bases and J by 3 bases, 7 bases remained unmatched. This CDR3 contains 15 residues. The CDR3: CASARGQGYTGELFF. Here the CDR3 DNA reads TGTGCCAGCGCAAGAGGACAGGGGTACACCGGGGAGCTGTTTTTT.